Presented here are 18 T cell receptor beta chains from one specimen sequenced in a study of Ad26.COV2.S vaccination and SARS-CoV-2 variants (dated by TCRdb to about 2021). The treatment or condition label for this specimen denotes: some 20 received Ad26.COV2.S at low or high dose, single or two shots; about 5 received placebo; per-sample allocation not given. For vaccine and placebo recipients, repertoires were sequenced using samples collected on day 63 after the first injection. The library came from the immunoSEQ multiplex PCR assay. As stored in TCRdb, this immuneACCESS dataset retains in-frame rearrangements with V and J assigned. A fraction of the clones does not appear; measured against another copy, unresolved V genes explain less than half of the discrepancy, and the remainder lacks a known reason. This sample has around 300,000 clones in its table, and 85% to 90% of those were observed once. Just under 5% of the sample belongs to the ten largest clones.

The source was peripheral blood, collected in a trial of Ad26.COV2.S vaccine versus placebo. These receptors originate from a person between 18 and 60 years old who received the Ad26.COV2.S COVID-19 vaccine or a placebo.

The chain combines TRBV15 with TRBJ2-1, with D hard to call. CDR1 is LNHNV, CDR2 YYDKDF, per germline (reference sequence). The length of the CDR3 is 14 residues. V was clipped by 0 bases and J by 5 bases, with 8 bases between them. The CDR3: CATSRESAHNEQFF. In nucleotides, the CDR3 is TGTGCCACCAGCAGAGAATCGGCCCACAATGAGCAGTTCTTC.

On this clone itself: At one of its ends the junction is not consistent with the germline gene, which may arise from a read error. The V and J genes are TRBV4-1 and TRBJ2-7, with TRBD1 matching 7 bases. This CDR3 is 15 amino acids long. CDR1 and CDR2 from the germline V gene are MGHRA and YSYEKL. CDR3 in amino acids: CASSQERGGSHEQYF. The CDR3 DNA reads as TGCGCCAGCAGCCAAGAGAGAGGGGGCTCCCACGAGCAGTACTTC.

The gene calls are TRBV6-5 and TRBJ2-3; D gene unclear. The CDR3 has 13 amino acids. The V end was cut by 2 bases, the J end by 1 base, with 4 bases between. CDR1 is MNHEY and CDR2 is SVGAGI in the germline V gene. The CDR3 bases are TGTGCCAGCAGTTACCCAGGCACAGATACGCAGTATTTT. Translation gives CASSYPGTDTQYF.

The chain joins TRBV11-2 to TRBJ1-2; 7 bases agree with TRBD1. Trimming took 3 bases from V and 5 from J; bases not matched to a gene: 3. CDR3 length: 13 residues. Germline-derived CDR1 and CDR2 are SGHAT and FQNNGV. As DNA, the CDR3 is TGTGCCAGCAGCTTTGGGACAGAATATGGCTACACCTTC. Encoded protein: CASSFGTEYGYTF.

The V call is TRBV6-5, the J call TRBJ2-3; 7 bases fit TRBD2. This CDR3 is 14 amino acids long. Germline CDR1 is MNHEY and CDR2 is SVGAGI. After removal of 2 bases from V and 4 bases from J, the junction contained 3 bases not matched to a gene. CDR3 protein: CASSYGEGADTQYF. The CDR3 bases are TGTGCCAGCAGTTACGGGGAGGGCGCAGATACGCAGTATTTT.

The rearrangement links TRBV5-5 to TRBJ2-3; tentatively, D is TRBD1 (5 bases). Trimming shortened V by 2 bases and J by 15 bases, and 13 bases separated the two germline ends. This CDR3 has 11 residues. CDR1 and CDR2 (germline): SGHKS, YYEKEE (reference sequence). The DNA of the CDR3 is TGTGCCAGCAGCTTTAAGGACATCATCTATTTT. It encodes CASSFKDIIYF.

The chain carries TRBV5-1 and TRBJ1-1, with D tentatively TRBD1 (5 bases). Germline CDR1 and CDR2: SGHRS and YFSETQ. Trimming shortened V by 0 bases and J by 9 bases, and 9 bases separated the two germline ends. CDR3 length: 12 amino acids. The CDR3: CASSLDAGKAFF. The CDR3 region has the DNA TGCGCCAGCAGCTTGGATGCAGGGAAAGCTTTCTTT.

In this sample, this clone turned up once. CDR3 bases: TGTGCCAGCAGTGGGGGCTCCGACAGGGGTCGAGGAAACACCATATATTTT. Translation: CASSGGSDRGRGNTIYF. V gene TRBV6-1 combines with J gene TRBJ1-3, with 8 bases identical to TRBD1. Trimming took 4 bases from V and 4 from J; bases not matched to a gene: 12. Per the germline V gene, CDR1 is MNHNS and CDR2 is SASEGT. CDR3 length: 17 residues.

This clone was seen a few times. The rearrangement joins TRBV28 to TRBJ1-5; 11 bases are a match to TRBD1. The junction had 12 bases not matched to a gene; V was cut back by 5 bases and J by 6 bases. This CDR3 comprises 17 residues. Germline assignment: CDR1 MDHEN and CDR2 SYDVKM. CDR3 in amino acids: CASSVPGTGGLGQPQHF. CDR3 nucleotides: TGTGCCAGCAGTGTTCCGGGGACAGGGGGATTAGGTCAGCCCCAGCATTTT.

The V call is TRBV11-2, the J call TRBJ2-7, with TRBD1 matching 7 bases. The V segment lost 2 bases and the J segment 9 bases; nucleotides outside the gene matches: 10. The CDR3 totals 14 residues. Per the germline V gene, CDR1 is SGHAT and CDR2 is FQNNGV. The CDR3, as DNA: TGTGCCAGCAGCTTAAGGGGGCTGGGTACTGGGCAGTACTTC. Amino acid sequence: CASSLRGLGTGQYF.

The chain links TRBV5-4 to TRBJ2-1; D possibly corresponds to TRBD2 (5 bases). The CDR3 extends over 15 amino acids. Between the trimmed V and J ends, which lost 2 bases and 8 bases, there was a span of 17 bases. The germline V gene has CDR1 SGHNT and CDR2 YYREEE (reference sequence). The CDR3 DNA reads TGTGCCAGCAGCTTTAGCCTAGCAGGCCGGGATGAGCAGTTCTTC. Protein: CASSFSLAGRDEQFF.

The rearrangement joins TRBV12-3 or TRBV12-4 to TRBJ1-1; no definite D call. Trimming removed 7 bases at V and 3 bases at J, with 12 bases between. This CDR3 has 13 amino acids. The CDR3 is CASTRRLDTEAFF. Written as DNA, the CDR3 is TGTGCCAGCACCCGCCGCCTGGACACTGAAGCTTTCTTT.

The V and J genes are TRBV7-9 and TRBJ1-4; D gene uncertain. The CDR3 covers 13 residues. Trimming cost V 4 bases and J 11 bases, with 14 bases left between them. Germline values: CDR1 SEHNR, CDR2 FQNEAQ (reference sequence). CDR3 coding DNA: TGTGCCAGCAGCTCTCCCCTCGGGGAGAAACTGTTTTTT. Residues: CASSSPLGEKLFF.

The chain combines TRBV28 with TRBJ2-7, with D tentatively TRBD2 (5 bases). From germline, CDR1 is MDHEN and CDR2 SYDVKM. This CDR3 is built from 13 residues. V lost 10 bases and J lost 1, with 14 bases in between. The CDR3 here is CATRLEGSYEQYF. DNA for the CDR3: TGTGCCACCCGGCTAGAGGGTTCCTACGAGCAGTACTTC.

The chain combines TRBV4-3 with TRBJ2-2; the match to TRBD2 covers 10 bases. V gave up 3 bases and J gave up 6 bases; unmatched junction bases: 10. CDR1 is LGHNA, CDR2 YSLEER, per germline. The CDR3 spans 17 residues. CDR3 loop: CASSQMGSGGASGELFF. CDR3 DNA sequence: TGCGCCAGCAGCCAGATGGGAAGCGGGGGGGCTTCCGGGGAGCTGTTTTTT.

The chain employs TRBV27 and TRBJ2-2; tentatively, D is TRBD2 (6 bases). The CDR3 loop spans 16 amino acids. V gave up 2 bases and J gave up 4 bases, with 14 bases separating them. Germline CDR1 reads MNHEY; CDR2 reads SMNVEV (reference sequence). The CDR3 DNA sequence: TGTGCCAGCAGTTTAAGAGGGTTCGGGAGCACCGGGGAGCTGTTTTTT. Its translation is CASSLRGFGSTGELFF.

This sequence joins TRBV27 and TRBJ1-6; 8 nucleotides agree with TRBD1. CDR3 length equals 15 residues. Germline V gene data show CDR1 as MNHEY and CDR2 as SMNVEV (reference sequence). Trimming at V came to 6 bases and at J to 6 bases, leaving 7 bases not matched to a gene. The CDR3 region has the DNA TGTGCCAGCAGACTACAGGGGGGATTTAATTCACCCCTCCACTTT. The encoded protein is CASRLQGGFNSPLHF.

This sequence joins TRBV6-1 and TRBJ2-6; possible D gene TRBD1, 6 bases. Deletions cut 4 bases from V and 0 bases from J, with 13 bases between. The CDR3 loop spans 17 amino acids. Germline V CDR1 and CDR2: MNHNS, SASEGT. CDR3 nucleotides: TGTGCCAGCAGTGGGGCACAGGGAAGCTCTGGGGCCAACGTCCTGACTTTC. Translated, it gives CASSGAQGSSGANVLTF.